This entry lists 26 T cell receptor beta chains sequenced from one sample in a study of T cell repertoires in cytomegalovirus infection. TCRdb reprocessed the reads via MiXCR and lists one record per CDR3 protein. This sample has roughly 320,000 distinct CDR3 sequences, with about a tenth found just once. Sequencing was carried out using PBMCs. The receptors here all came from a human donor in good health (CMV status not recorded). Some clones in this sample may be carry-over from other donors' samples.

This clonotype was detected many times. The rearrangement joins TRBV27 to TRBJ1-2; D unresolved. Trimming pared 6 bases from V and 4 bases from J, leaving 18 bases between. The CDR3 has 15 residues. CDR1 is MNHEY, CDR2 SMNVEV, per germline (reference sequence). In DNA, the CDR3 is TGTGCCAGCAGCCCCTGGAGAGATTCACCCTATGGCTACACCTTC. Translated, it gives CASSPWRDSPYGYTF.

The sample holds many counts of this clonotype. J is TRBJ2-2 and V is TRBV5-5; the match to TRBD1 covers 9 bases. J gave up 6 bases and V 3 bases, and 3 bases lay outside the gene matches. The CDR3 has 14 amino acids. CDR1 SGHKS and CDR2 YYEKEE come from the germline V gene (reference sequence). The CDR3 loop reads CASSWGQGPGELFF. The CDR3 nucleotides read TGTGCCAGCAGCTGGGGACAGGGCCCCGGGGAGCTGTTTTTT.

This clonotype was counted ten times or more. The chain joins TRBV6-2 or TRBV6-3 to TRBJ2-7, with a possible D match to TRBD1 (6 bases). V lost 5 bases and J lost 3, with 14 bases in between. Germline values: CDR1 MNHEY, CDR2 SVGEGT. The CDR3 has 14 amino acids. The chain's CDR3 is CASSTSRGNYEQYV. CDR3 sequence (DNA): TGTGCCAGCAGTACCTCCAGGGGCAACTACGAGCAGTACGTC.

At least ten counts were recorded for this clonotype. This rearrangement joins TRBV11-3 to TRBJ2-7; D may be TRBD1 or TRBD2 (6 bases each). Germline V gene data show CDR1 as SGHNT and CDR2 as YENEEA. Deletions cut 5 bases from V and 4 bases from J, with 12 bases between. CDR3 length: 13 amino acids. The CDR3 nucleotides are TGTGCCAGCAGCGTCGGAGGGGGATACGAGCAGTACTTC. Translation: CASSVGGGYEQYF.

The V gene is TRBV20-1, the J gene TRBJ2-2; 7 nucleotides match TRBD2. J gave up 1 base and V 0 bases, and 5 bases lay outside the gene matches. Germline CDR1 DFQATT, CDR2 SNEGSKA (reference sequence). This CDR3 has 16 amino acids. In DNA form, the CDR3 reads TGCAGTGCTAGAGAAGCGGAGCGGGGGAACACCGGGGAGCTGTTTTTT. Its protein is CSAREAERGNTGELFF.

V gene TRBV11-2 combines with J gene TRBJ2-5; 9 positions agree with TRBD2. CDR1 and CDR2 from the germline V gene are SGHAT and FQNNGV. This CDR3 has 17 residues. V was pared by 6 bases and J by 0 bases, with 11 bases of the junction left unmatched. CDR3: CASSPRKLAGDQETQYF. The CDR3 region has the DNA TGTGCCAGCAGTCCCCGGAAGTTAGCGGGGGACCAAGAGACCCAGTACTTC. The variable domain in full, with the rest retrieved from reference TRBV11-2 and TRBJ2-5, is EAGVAQSPRYKIIEKRQSVAFWCNPISGHATLYWYQQILGQGPKLLIQFQNNGVVDDSQLPKDRFSAERLKGVDSTLKIQPAKLEDSAVYLCASSPRKLAGDQETQYFGPGTRLLVL.

The V call is TRBV28, the J call TRBJ2-5; possibly TRBD1 for D (6 bases). The CDR3 covers 13 residues. Trimming shortened V by 6 bases and J by 1 base, and 9 bases separated the two germline ends. Germline CDR1 is MDHEN and CDR2 is SYDVKM. CDR3 bases: TGTGCCAGCAGACGACAGGTCCAAGAGACCCAGTACTTC. Translation: CASRRQVQETQYF.

The sample holds a few counts of this clonotype. CDR3 DNA: TGTGCCAGCAGTTTTTCTAGGCTAGCGGGGGAGTGGAATGAGCAGTTCTTC. Protein product: CASSFSRLAGEWNEQFF. This rearrangement joins TRBV12-3 or TRBV12-4 to TRBJ2-1; 10 nucleotides agree with TRBD2. V dropped 3 bases and J dropped 7; count of bases not matched to a gene: 12. This CDR3 has 17 residues.

This clonotype has a count of ten or more. The CDR3 is CASGQLSTDTQYF. In nucleotides, the CDR3 is TGTGCCAGCGGTCAGCTTAGCACAGATACGCAGTATTTT. The V and J genes are TRBV28 and TRBJ2-3; D remains unclear. V was pared by 8 bases and J by 0 bases, with 9 bases between. Germline V CDR1 and CDR2: MDHEN, SYDVKM. The CDR3 consists of 13 residues. Drawing the rest from reference TRBV28 and TRBJ2-3, the complete variable domain is DVKVTQSSRYLVKRTGEKVFLECVQDMDHENMFWYRQDPGLGLRLIYFSYDVKMKEKGDIPEGYSVSREKKERFSLILESASTNQTSMYLCASGQLSTDTQYFGPGTRLTVL.

The chain recombines TRBV6-5 with TRBJ1-6; tentative D call: TRBD1 (6 bases). V was shortened by 5 bases and J by 8 bases, with 16 bases between the two germline ends. The CDR3 loop spans 15 amino acids. Germline CDR1 is MNHEY and CDR2 is SVGAGI. The CDR3 nucleotides read TGTGCCAGCAGTCTTTTTTCCGAGGGGGATTCACCCCTCCACTTT. Its protein is CASSLFSEGDSPLHF.

Ten or more counts support this clonotype. The V and J genes are TRBV7-2 and TRBJ1-5; D is ambiguous. CDR1 SGHTA and CDR2 FQGNSA come from the germline V gene. V dropped 2 bases and J dropped 0 bases, with 5 bases sitting between them. This CDR3 comprises 14 residues. The CDR3 DNA reads as TGTGCCAGCAGCTTATCTGCTAGCAATCAGCCCCAGCATTTT. This sequence encodes CASSLSASNQPQHF.

This clonotype was observed at least ten times. The chain links TRBV20-1 to TRBJ1-5, with 8 positions matching TRBD1. The germline V gene encodes CDR1 DFQATT and CDR2 SNEGSKA (reference sequence). V shed 1 base, J shed 4 bases, and the junction held 6 bases outside the gene matches. This CDR3 is 15 amino acids long. The CDR3 region is CSARVGQGANQPQHF. CDR3 DNA: TGCAGTGCTAGAGTGGGGCAGGGGGCAAATCAGCCCCAGCATTTT.

This clonotype occurred many times. V gene TRBV29-1 combines with J gene TRBJ1-1; D gene unclear. Germline CDR1 reads SQVTM; CDR2 reads ANQGSEA. V lost 1 base, J lost 0 bases, and 6 bases lay in between. The CDR3 contains 13 residues. CDR3 nucleotides: TGCAGCGTTGAAGGCAGATTGAACACTGAAGCTTTCTTT. Its translation: CSVEGRLNTEAFF.

This clonotype was seen a few times. The rearrangement joins TRBV20-1 to TRBJ2-1, with 8 bases that match TRBD1. CDR1 is DFQATT and CDR2 is SNEGSKA in the germline V gene (reference sequence). There are 15 residues in the CDR3. After removal of 0 bases from V and 6 bases from J, the junction contained 7 bases not matched to a gene. The DNA of the CDR3 is TGCAGTGCTAGAGATACAGGGGGGACCTCCAATGAGCAGTTCTTC. This encodes CSARDTGGTSNEQFF.

This clonotype was found many times. This chain uses TRBV2 with TRBJ2-5; D is uncertain. V lost 4 bases to trimming and J lost 9 bases, with 6 bases between them. The CDR3 contains 10 residues. Germline values: CDR1 SNHLY, CDR2 FYNNEI. CDR3 loop: CASSGQAQYF. CDR3 in DNA: TGTGCCAGCAGTGGTCAGGCCCAGTACTTC.

The rearrangement joins TRBV15 to TRBJ1-4, with TRBD1 matching 7 bases. Germline V lookup: CDR1 LNHNV, CDR2 YYDKDF (reference sequence). The CDR3 has 16 residues. The V segment lost 8 bases and the J segment 0 bases; nucleotides outside the gene matches: 9. CDR3 protein: CATSGWTGATNEKLFF. Here the CDR3 DNA reads TGTGCCACCTCGGGATGGACAGGAGCAACTAATGAAAAACTGTTTTTT.

This clonotype came up many times. The chain carries TRBV28 and TRBJ2-3; the D gene is possibly TRBD2 (5 bases). Trimming removed 1 base from V and 0 bases from J, with 8 bases in between. This CDR3 spans 15 amino acids. The germline V gene encodes CDR1 MDHEN and CDR2 SYDVKM. CDR3 nucleotide sequence: TGTGCCAGCAGTTTATCGGGAATTAGCACAGATACGCAGTATTTT. This gives the protein CASSLSGISTDTQYF.

This clonotype was detected ten times or more. Here the CDR3 DNA reads TGTGCCAGCAGTGAGTTGGGACAGTGGAGGCAGTACTTC. Protein: CASSELGQWRQYF. The rearrangement links TRBV28 to TRBJ2-7; 7 bases align to TRBD1. Losses at the gene ends were 5 bases for V and 9 bases for J; bases not matched to a gene: 10. Germline V lookup: CDR1 MDHEN, CDR2 SYDVKM. The CDR3 is 13 amino acids. The full variable domain, with the rest looked up from reference TRBV28 and TRBJ2-7, is DVKVTQSSRYLVKRTGEKVFLECVQDMDHENMFWYRQDPGLGLRLIYFSYDVKMKEKGDIPEGYSVSREKKERFSLILESASTNQTSMYLCASSELGQWRQYFGPGTRLTVT.

The chain couples TRBV28 to TRBJ1-2, with TRBD1 matching 7 bases. J lost 6 bases, V lost 5 bases, and 6 bases had no gene match. CDR3 length: 13 residues. The germline CDR1 and CDR2 sequences are MDHEN and SYDVKM. The CDR3 DNA sequence: TGTGCCAGCAGTCTGAGACAGGGCAATGGCTACACCTTC. Residues: CASSLRQGNGYTF.

This clonotype came up many times. The V and J genes are TRBV6-5 and TRBJ1-1; 8 positions match TRBD1. The CDR3 extends over 12 amino acids. Germline V lookup: CDR1 MNHEY, CDR2 SVGAGI. The junction had 2 bases not matched to a gene; V was cut back by 4 bases and J by 7 bases. The CDR3 DNA follows: TGTGCCAGCAGTTCAGGGACAGGTGAAGCTTTCTTT. Its protein product is CASSSGTGEAFF.

The chain links TRBV20-1 to TRBJ2-1, with D perhaps matching TRBD2 (6 bases). CDR3 length: 16 amino acids. CDR1 is DFQATT, CDR2 SNEGSKA, per germline (reference sequence). V lost 6 bases to trimming and J lost 4 bases, with 22 bases between them. CDR3 in DNA: TGCAGTGCCCAACCGCTAGCGACTGGGGATTACAATGAGCAGTTCTTC. As protein: CSAQPLATGDYNEQFF.

This clonotype was seen repeatedly, ten times or more. The chain couples TRBV20-1 to TRBJ1-2, with TRBD1 as a possible D gene (6 bases). Trimming cost V 1 base and J 2 bases, with 32 bases left between them. Germline V gives CDR1 DFQATT, CDR2 SNEGSKA (reference sequence). The length of the CDR3 is 21 residues. CDR3 loop: CSARAAGGKNRVPETNYGYTF. Written as DNA, the CDR3 is TGCAGTGCTAGAGCCGCGGGGGGGAAAAACAGGGTGCCCGAAACAAACTATGGCTACACCTTC.

This clonotype has at least ten counts. This chain links TRBV6-2 or TRBV6-3 with TRBJ2-1; 13 bases agree with TRBD2. The CDR3 is 15 amino acids. The V gene end was trimmed by 5 bases and the J gene end by 10 bases; junction bases not matched to a gene: 8. In germline, CDR1 is MNHEY, CDR2 SVGEGT. The CDR3 DNA sequence: TGTGCCAGCAGTCGGACTAGCGGGGGCCTCGGGGAGCAGTTCTTC. This gives the protein CASSRTSGGLGEQFF.

This clonotype was seen a few times. In DNA, the CDR3 is TGTGCCAGCAGCTTTGGACAGGGATTCGGGGCCAACGTCCTGACTTTC. It translates to CASSFGQGFGANVLTF. This chain uses TRBV13 with TRBJ2-6; 8 bases line up with TRBD1. Losses at the gene ends were 3 bases for V and 4 bases for J; bases not matched to a gene: 5. Per the germline V gene, CDR1 is PRHDT and CDR2 is FYEKMQ (reference sequence). The CDR3 sequence is 16 residues long.

This clonotype was recorded many times. CDR3: CASSLKLQGLNSPLHF. Written as DNA, the CDR3 is TGTGCCAGCAGCTTAAAGCTCCAGGGTCTTAATTCACCCCTCCACTTT. The V gene is TRBV7-2, the J gene TRBJ1-6, with D tentatively TRBD1 (5 bases). Trimming cost V 2 bases and J 6 bases, with 14 bases left between them. Germline CDR1 reads SGHTA; CDR2 reads FQGNSA. CDR3 length: 16 amino acids.

The rearrangement uses TRBV28 and TRBJ1-3, with D perhaps matching TRBD1 (6 bases). This CDR3 contains 14 residues. V was shortened by 6 bases and J by 3 bases, with 12 bases between the two germline ends. CDR1 MDHEN and CDR2 SYDVKM come from the germline V gene. The CDR3 region is CASSATGFGNTIYF. The CDR3, as DNA: TGTGCCAGCAGCGCGACAGGTTTTGGAAACACCATATATTTT.